These T cell receptor beta chains were read from a single sample in a study of blood T cell repertoires in COVID-19. Method: immunoSEQ multiplex PCR; TCRdb's copy keeps in-frame clones and lacks some. The sample includes some 130,000 clones, 55% to 75% of them seen just once. Material: peripheral blood. The receptors derive from a woman in her seventies with acute or convalescent COVID-19. CDR3s leave out the opening cysteine and the closing phenylalanine or tryptophan. The order of the fields is J gene, V gene, clone size, CDR3 protein. Expanded clones get a size class; other rows say once, few or many, or leave the size out.

J gene: TRBJ2-7; V gene: TRBV5-6; clone size: .; CDR3 protein: ASSGQAYEQY
J gene: TRBJ2-6; V gene: TRBV3-1/TRBV3-2; clone size: once; CDR3 protein: ASSQRGSGANVLT
J gene: TRBJ2-2; V gene: TRBV6-5; clone size: .; CDR3 protein: ASSYITGVNTGELF
J gene: TRBJ1-1; V gene: TRBV4-2; clone size: once; CDR3 protein: ASSQRNIRGTEAF
J gene: TRBJ1-6; V gene: TRBV19; clone size: .; CDR3 protein: ASSIGTLLPLH
J gene: TRBJ2-3; V gene: TRBV28; clone size: .; CDR3 protein: ASSLGTGSTDTQY
J gene: TRBJ2-7; V gene: TRBV28; clone size: .; CDR3 protein: ASGAGLFPYEQY
J gene: TRBJ1-2; V gene: TRBV6-6; clone size: .; CDR3 protein: ASSTGTGSGYT
J gene: TRBJ1-4; V gene: TRBV11-2; clone size: .; CDR3 protein: ASSYSYEKLF
J gene: TRBJ1-1; V gene: TRBV5-4; clone size: .; CDR3 protein: ASYPPGHQYEAF
J gene: TRBJ2-1; V gene: TRBV15; clone size: .; CDR3 protein: ATSRARQGANEQF
J gene: TRBJ1-5; V gene: TRBV5-1; clone size: .; CDR3 protein: ASSYSGVGQPQH
J gene: TRBJ2-2; V gene: TRBV9; clone size: .; CDR3 protein: ASSGLAGGTGELF
J gene: TRBJ1-3; V gene: TRBV7-9; clone size: .; CDR3 protein: ASSLGTERGNTIY
J gene: TRBJ1-5; V gene: TRBV19; clone size: few; CDR3 protein: ASKTDNQPQH
J gene: TRBJ2-5; V gene: TRBV7-7; clone size: once; CDR3 protein: ASSPQTGLGETQY
J gene: TRBJ2-1; V gene: TRBV6-5; clone size: .; CDR3 protein: ASRLARGAGNEQF
J gene: TRBJ2-1; V gene: TRBV7-2; clone size: .; CDR3 protein: ASSFPQVNEQF
J gene: TRBJ1-1; V gene: TRBV10-1; clone size: .; CDR3 protein: ASRDSLNTEAF
J gene: TRBJ1-6; V gene: TRBV6-5; clone size: .; CDR3 protein: ASSPGTVNNSPLH
J gene: TRBJ1-2; V gene: TRBV19; clone size: .; CDR3 protein: ASSISSREFHGYT
J gene: TRBJ2-7; V gene: TRBV5-1; clone size: few; CDR3 protein: ASSLVASGSSYEQY
J gene: TRBJ2-7; V gene: TRBV3-1/TRBV3-2; clone size: .; CDR3 protein: ASSHFVRTSVYEQY
J gene: TRBJ1-2; V gene: TRBV11-2; clone size: once; CDR3 protein: ASSFFRGEDYGYT
J gene: TRBJ2-5; V gene: TRBV19; clone size: .; CDR3 protein: ASSMTGKETQY
J gene: TRBJ2-7; V gene: TRBV3-1/TRBV3-2; clone size: .; CDR3 protein: ASRRGQGNYEQY
J gene: TRBJ2-7; V gene: TRBV4-2; clone size: .; CDR3 protein: ASSQPGLAGDHEQY
J gene: TRBJ2-7; V gene: TRBV5-1; clone size: .; CDR3 protein: ASSLDNPNTKEQY
J gene: TRBJ2-5; V gene: TRBV11-2; clone size: .; CDR3 protein: ASSVPGKGETQY
J gene: TRBJ2-1; V gene: TRBV21-1; clone size: .; CDR3 protein: ASSKKGLVGQF
J gene: TRBJ2-6; V gene: TRBV19; clone size: .; CDR3 protein: ASLLKWTGEGSGANVLT
J gene: TRBJ2-7; V gene: TRBV28; clone size: .; CDR3 protein: ASSRTGNYEQY
J gene: TRBJ1-1; V gene: TRBV4-3; clone size: .; CDR3 protein: ASSPPGTGGYTEAF
J gene: TRBJ1-1; V gene: TRBV28; clone size: once; CDR3 protein: ASSLPTGDTEAF
J gene: TRBJ1-1; V gene: TRBV2; clone size: .; CDR3 protein: ASETGTNTEAF
J gene: TRBJ1-2; V gene: TRBV7-9; clone size: .; CDR3 protein: ASSLNGGAGYT
J gene: TRBJ2-5; V gene: TRBV6-5; clone size: .; CDR3 protein: ASSSYRGETQY
J gene: TRBJ1-2; V gene: TRBV28; clone size: once; CDR3 protein: ASSPGQGLGGYT
J gene: TRBJ1-2; V gene: TRBV7-9; clone size: .; CDR3 protein: ASSLVETGVRGYT
J gene: TRBJ1-2; V gene: TRBV18; clone size: .; CDR3 protein: ASSPPDSYGYT
J gene: TRBJ2-1; V gene: TRBV7-8; clone size: few; CDR3 protein: ASSYSPGLEQF
J gene: TRBJ1-2; V gene: TRBV15; clone size: few; CDR3 protein: ATSRDYVGVRYGYT
J gene: TRBJ2-7; V gene: TRBV28; clone size: many; CDR3 protein: ASSRTGGLDEQY
J gene: TRBJ2-5; V gene: TRBV6-5; clone size: once; CDR3 protein: ASSYSAVARQETQY